Listed here are 20 T cell receptor beta chains from one sample, sequenced in a study of T-cell memory formation after mild COVID-19. TCRdb used MiXCR to reprocess the 5' RACE reads, holding one entry per CDR3 protein. This table has hundreds of thousands of distinct CDR3 sequences, about 22% appearing once. The specimen sequenced was PBMCs or a T cell subset sorted from them (not recorded which). These receptor sequences come from an adult woman who had mild COVID-19 (a few samples of this study predate the infection). Cell type and time point are not known.

This clonotype was found a few times. V is TRBV14 and J is TRBJ2-1; D may be TRBD1 (6 bases). This CDR3 region has 15 residues. The V end lost 0 bases, the J end lost 3 bases, and 9 bases lay between the germline ends. The germline gives CDR1 SGHDN, CDR2 FVKESK. This CDR3 is CASSQEVTGYNEQFF. The CDR3 DNA reads TGTGCCAGCAGCCAAGAAGTGACAGGCTACAATGAGCAGTTCTTC.

This chain uses TRBV12-3 or TRBV12-4 with TRBJ1-2; D call uncertain. The CDR3 extends over 13 amino acids. The V gene lost 0 bases and the J gene lost 7 bases, with 9 bases spanning the gap. CDR3: CASSLAPMGGYTF. In DNA form, the CDR3 reads TGTGCCAGCAGTTTAGCGCCTATGGGTGGCTACACCTTC.

This clonotype has only a few counts. The rearrangement joins TRBV4-2 to TRBJ1-1; D uncertain. V lost 0 bases and J lost 1, with 9 bases in between. The CDR3 has 15 residues. Germline CDR1 is LGHNA and CDR2 is YNFKEQ. This chain's CDR3 is CASSQDRRGNTEAFF. CDR3 in DNA: TGTGCCAGCAGCCAAGATCGGAGAGGGAACACTGAAGCTTTCTTT.

The chain recombines TRBV6-6 with TRBJ2-7; 10 nucleotides match TRBD2. Germline trimming cut 2 bases from V and 7 bases from J; bases unmatched to any gene: 8. The CDR3 length is 15 residues. Germline values: CDR1 MNHNY, CDR2 SVGAGI (reference sequence). The CDR3 here is CASSYGSGGTQEQYF. CDR3 DNA sequence: TGTGCCAGCAGTTACGGTAGCGGGGGGACTCAAGAGCAGTACTTC.

This clonotype has just one count. The chain links TRBV6-4 to TRBJ2-7, with D possibly matching TRBD1 (6 bases). The length of the CDR3 is 14 residues. Trimming removed 4 bases at V and 3 bases at J, with 13 bases between. CDR1 MRHNA and CDR2 SNTAGT come from the germline V gene. CDR3 loop: CASSGLGDIYEQYF. DNA for the CDR3: TGTGCCAGCAGTGGCCTGGGGGACATCTACGAGCAGTACTTC.

At least ten counts were recorded for this clonotype. The V call is TRBV7-6, the J call TRBJ2-1; D is perhaps TRBD2 (6 bases). The germline V gene has CDR1 SGHVS and CDR2 FNYEAQ. V was clipped by 1 base and J by 2 bases, with 9 bases between them. This CDR3 has 15 residues. The CDR3 sequence is CASSLGLEPYNEQFF. Here the CDR3 DNA reads TGTGCCAGCAGCTTAGGACTAGAACCCTACAATGAGCAGTTCTTC.

The V and J genes are TRBV10-3 and TRBJ2-3; 8 bases match TRBD2. V lost 7 bases to trimming and J lost 2 bases; unmatched junction nucleotides: 5. CDR3 length equals 14 residues. Germline CDR1 reads ENHRY; CDR2 reads SYGVKD. The CDR3 DNA reads as TGTGCCATCAAAACTAGCGGCAACACAGATACGCAGTATTTT. Translation: CAIKTSGNTDTQYF.

The chain has TRBV4-3 and TRBJ2-7; 7 positions agree with TRBD1. The ends lost 3 bases at V and 4 bases at J; junction bases unmatched: 9. This CDR3 is built from 15 residues. Germline V gives CDR1 LGHNA, CDR2 YSLEER. The CDR3 sequence: CASSHQDGTVYEQYF. The CDR3 DNA sequence: TGCGCCAGCAGCCACCAAGACGGGACAGTTTACGAGCAGTACTTC.

The chain couples TRBV6-2 or TRBV6-3 to TRBJ2-3; D uncertain. V was cut by 5 bases and J by 11 bases, with 23 bases left in between. The CDR3 sequence is 15 residues long. Germline V CDR1 and CDR2: MNHEY, SVGEGT. CDR3 sequence reads: CASSPNRLFTYGQYF. The CDR3 DNA follows: TGTGCCAGCAGTCCCAATCGACTTTTCACTTATGGGCAGTATTTT.

The sample holds many counts of this clonotype. CDR3 residues: CASRGTSTDTQYF. In DNA, the CDR3 is TGCGCCAGCAGGGGCACTAGCACAGATACGCAGTATTTT. This sequence joins TRBV5-1 and TRBJ2-3; D ambiguous. The germline V and J ends were trimmed by 5 bases and 0 bases, with 7 bases remaining between them. The germline V gene encodes CDR1 SGHRS and CDR2 YFSETQ. The CDR3 has 13 amino acids.

This clonotype occurred a few times. The chain is built from TRBV12-3 or TRBV12-4 and TRBJ1-2; weak D call: TRBD1 (5 bases). This CDR3 has 14 residues. V lost 2 bases and J 4 bases, leaving 11 bases between the germline ends. CDR3 nucleotide sequence: TGTGCCAGCAGTTTATACCGGGACCGCTATGGCTACACCTTC. As protein: CASSLYRDRYGYTF.

V gene TRBV6-2 or TRBV6-3 combines with J gene TRBJ2-1, with TRBD2 matching over 8 bases. The CDR3 contains 17 residues. In germline, CDR1 is MNHEY, CDR2 SVGEGT. V gave up 0 bases and J gave up 9 bases; unmatched junction bases: 13. The DNA of the CDR3 is TGTGCCAGCAGTTACTCCTTGCGTGGCGCCGCGGGGGGTGAGCAGTTCTTC. This gives the protein CASSYSLRGAAGGEQFF.

The chain combines TRBV24-1 with TRBJ2-2; unclear D gene. The CDR3 consists of 12 residues. Germline V gene sequence: CDR1 KGHDR, CDR2 SFDVKD. With 10 bases removed from V and 2 bases from J, the gap between germline ends came to 7 bases. CDR3 in amino acids: CATEANTGELFF. The CDR3 DNA reads TGTGCCACAGAGGCTAACACCGGGGAGCTGTTTTTT.

This clonotype showed up just a few times. The V call is TRBV20-1, the J call TRBJ2-5, with D uncertain. The CDR3 is 14 residues long. Trimming pared 0 bases from V and 5 bases from J, leaving 13 bases between. CDR1 and CDR2 (germline): DFQATT, SNEGSKA (reference sequence). The CDR3 DNA reads TGCAGTGCTAGAGATAAGACCCTGGTTGAGACCCAGTACTTC. It is translated as CSARDKTLVETQYF.

This clonotype showed up just a few times. The chain is built from TRBV4-1 and TRBJ2-5, with D possibly matching TRBD1 (5 bases). Germline V CDR1 and CDR2: MGHRA, YSYEKL. This CDR3 contains 14 residues. Trimming left V 3 bases short and J 3 bases short, with 11 bases between. Here the CDR3 reads CASSHPTGEETQYF. DNA for the CDR3: TGCGCCAGCAGCCACCCAACAGGAGAAGAGACCCAGTACTTC.

This chain links TRBV5-1 with TRBJ2-2, with D unclear. Trimming stripped 2 bases from V and 6 bases from J, with 11 bases between. The CDR3 totals 14 residues. In germline, CDR1 is SGHRS, CDR2 YFSETQ. The CDR3 DNA is TGCGCCAGCAGCTTTGAGACGGGCGCCGGGGAGCTGTTTTTT. It specifies CASSFETGAGELFF.

The V call is TRBV18, the J call TRBJ2-5, with unresolved D. Germline V gene lookup returns CDR1 KGHSH and CDR2 LQKENI. Trimming took off 0 bases at V and 4 bases at J, with 15 bases between the two ends. The CDR3 runs to 16 residues. CDR3 protein: CASSPPGGRRGETQYF. The CDR3 nucleotides are TGTGCCAGCTCACCACCGGGCGGCCGGCGAGGAGAGACCCAGTACTTC. Full variable domain (remainder filled in from reference TRBV18 and TRBJ2-5): NAGVMQNPRHLVRRRGQEARLRCSPMKGHSHVYWYRQLPEEGLKFMVYLQKENIIDESGMPKERFSAEFPKEGPSILRIQQVVRGDSAAYFCASSPPGGRRGETQYFGPGTRLLVL.

The count of this clonotype is one. The CDR3 loop is CASSLETGAEPHTF. CDR3 nucleotides: TGTGCCAGCTCGCTCGAAACAGGGGCTGAACCTCACACCTTC. J is TRBJ1-2 and V is TRBV18; 7 bases line up with TRBD1. The CDR3 covers 14 residues. Germline values: CDR1 KGHSH, CDR2 LQKENI. The J segment lost 12 bases and the V segment lost 6 bases, leaving 16 bases of the junction unmatched. Drawing the rest from reference TRBV18 and TRBJ1-2, the complete variable domain is NAGVMQNPRHLVRRRGQEARLRCSPMKGHSHVYWYRQLPEEGLKFMVYLQKENIIDESGMPKERFSAEFPKEGPSILRIQQVVRGDSAAYFCASSLETGAEPHTFGSGTRLTVV.

This clonotype has only a few counts. The rearrangement joins TRBV7-2 to TRBJ2-7; tentative D call: TRBD1 (5 bases). This CDR3 contains 16 residues. The ends were cut back, 4 bases at V and 3 bases at J, with 19 bases in the middle. Germline CDR1 and CDR2: SGHTA and FQGNSA. CDR3 sequence (DNA): TGTGCCAGCAGCTCTCGTAGGGGATTTGCCCTCTACGAGCAGTACTTC. This sequence encodes CASSSRRGFALYEQYF.

CDR3 protein: CASSPGRATSGYTF. The CDR3 DNA is TGTGCCAGTAGTCCCGGCCGGGCTACGTCTGGCTACACCTTC. This rearrangement joins TRBV19 to TRBJ1-2, with no clear D. With 5 bases removed from V and 7 bases from J, the gap between germline ends came to 17 bases. The CDR3 is 14 amino acids. Germline CDR1 is LNHDA and CDR2 is SQIVND (reference sequence).